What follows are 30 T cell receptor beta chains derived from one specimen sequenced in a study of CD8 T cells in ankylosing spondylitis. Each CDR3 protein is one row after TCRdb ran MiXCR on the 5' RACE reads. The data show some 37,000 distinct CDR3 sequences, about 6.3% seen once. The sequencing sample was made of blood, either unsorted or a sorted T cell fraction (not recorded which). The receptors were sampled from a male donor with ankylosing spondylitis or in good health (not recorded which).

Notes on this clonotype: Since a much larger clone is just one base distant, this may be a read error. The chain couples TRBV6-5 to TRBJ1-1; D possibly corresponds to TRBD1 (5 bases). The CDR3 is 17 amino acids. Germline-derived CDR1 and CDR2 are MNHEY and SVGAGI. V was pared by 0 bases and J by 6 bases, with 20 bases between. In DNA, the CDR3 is TGTGCCAGCAGTTACTCGAGTGGCAGGGCGATAGGCGCTGAAGCTTTCTTT. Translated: CASSYSSGRAIGAEAFF.

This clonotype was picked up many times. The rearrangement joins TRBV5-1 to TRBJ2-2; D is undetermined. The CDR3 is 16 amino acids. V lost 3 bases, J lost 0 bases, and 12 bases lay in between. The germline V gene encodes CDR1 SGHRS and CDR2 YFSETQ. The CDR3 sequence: CASSYWTVANTGELFF. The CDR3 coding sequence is TGCGCCAGCAGCTACTGGACCGTCGCGAACACCGGGGAGCTGTTTTTT.

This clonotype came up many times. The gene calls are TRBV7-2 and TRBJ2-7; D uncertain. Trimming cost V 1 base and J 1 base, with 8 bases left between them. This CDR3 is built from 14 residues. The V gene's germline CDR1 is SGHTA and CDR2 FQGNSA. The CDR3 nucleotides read TGTGCCAGCAGCTTAGGATTGGGGTCCTACGAGCAGTACTTC. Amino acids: CASSLGLGSYEQYF.

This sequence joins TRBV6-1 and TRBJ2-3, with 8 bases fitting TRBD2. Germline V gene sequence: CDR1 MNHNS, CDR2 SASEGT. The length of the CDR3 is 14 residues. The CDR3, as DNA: TGTGGAGCCGGGACTAGTAGGATCGCAGATACGCAGTATTTT. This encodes CGAGTSRIADTQYF.

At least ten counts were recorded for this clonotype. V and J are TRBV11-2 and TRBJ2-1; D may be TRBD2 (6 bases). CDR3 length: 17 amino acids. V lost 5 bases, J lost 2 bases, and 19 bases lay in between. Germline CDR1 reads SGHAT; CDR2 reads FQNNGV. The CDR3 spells CASSNRPPGETYNEQFF. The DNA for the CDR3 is TGTGCCAGCAGCAACCGACCCCCGGGGGAAACCTACAATGAGCAGTTCTTC.

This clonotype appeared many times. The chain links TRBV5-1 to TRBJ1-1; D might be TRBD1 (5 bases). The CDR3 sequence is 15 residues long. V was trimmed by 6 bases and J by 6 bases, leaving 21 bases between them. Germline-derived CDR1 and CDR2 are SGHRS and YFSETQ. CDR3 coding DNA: TGCGCCAGCACGTCGGGGACTCAGTTGGTGGCTGAAGCTTTCTTT. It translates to CASTSGTQLVAEAFF. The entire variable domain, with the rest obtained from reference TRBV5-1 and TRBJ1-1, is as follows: KAGVTQTPRYLIKTRGQQVTLSCSPISGHRSVSWYQQTPGQGLQFLFEYFSETQRNKGNFPGRFSGRQFSNSRSEMNVSTLELGDSALYLCASTSGTQLVAEAFFGQGTRLTVV.

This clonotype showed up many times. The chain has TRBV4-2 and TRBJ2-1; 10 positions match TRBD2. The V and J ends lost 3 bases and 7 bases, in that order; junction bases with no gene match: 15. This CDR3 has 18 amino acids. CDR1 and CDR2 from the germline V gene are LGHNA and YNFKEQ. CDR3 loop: CASSQPKEEREGVNEQFF. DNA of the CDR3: TGTGCCAGCAGCCAGCCTAAGGAGGAGCGGGAGGGTGTGAATGAGCAGTTCTTC.

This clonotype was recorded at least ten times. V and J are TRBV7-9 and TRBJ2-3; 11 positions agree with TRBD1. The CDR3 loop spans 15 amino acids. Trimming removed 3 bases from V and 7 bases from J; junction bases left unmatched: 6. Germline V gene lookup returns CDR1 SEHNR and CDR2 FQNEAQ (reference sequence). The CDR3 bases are TGTGCCAGCAGCTTCCGGACAGGGGGCGATTATACGCAGTATTTT. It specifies CASSFRTGGDYTQYF.

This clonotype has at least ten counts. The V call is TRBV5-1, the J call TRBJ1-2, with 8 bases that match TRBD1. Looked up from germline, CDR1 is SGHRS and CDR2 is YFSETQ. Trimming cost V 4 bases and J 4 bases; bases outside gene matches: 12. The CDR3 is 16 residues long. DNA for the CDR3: TGCGCCAGCAGCGCCTCCGGGACAGGTCTCTTCTATGGCTACACCTTC. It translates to CASSASGTGLFYGYTF. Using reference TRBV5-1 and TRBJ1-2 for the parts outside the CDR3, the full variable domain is KAGVTQTPRYLIKTRGQQVTLSCSPISGHRSVSWYQQTPGQGLQFLFEYFSETQRNKGNFPGRFSGRQFSNSRSEMNVSTLELGDSALYLCASSASGTGLFYGYTFGSGTRLTVV.

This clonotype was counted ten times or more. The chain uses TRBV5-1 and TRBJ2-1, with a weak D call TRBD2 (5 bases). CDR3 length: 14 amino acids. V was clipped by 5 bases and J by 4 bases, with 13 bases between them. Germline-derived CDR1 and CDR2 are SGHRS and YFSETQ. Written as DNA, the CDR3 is TGCGCCAGCAGTCTAGGAACTAGATACAATGAGCAGTTCTTC. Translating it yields CASSLGTRYNEQFF.

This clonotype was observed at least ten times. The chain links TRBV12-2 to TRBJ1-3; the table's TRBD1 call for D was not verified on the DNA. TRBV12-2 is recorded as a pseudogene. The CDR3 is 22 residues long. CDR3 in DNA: TGTGCAAGTCGCTTAGCGCCCGACCGCCGGGACAGGAAAAAAAGAGGTGGAAACACCATATATTTT. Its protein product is CASRLAPDRRDRKKRGGNTIYF.

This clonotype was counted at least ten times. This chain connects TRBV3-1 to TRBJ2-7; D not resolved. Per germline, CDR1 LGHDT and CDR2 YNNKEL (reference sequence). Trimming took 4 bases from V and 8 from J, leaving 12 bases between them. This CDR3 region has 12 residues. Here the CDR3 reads CASSPDGWKQYF. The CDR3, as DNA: TGTGCCAGCAGCCCGGACGGTTGGAAGCAGTACTTC.

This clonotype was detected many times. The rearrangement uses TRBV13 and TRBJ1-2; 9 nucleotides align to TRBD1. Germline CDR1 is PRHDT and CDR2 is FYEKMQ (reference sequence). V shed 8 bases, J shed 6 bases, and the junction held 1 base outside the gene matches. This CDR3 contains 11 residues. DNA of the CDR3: TGTGCCAGCGGACAGGGGAATGGCTACACCTTC. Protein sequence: CASGQGNGYTF. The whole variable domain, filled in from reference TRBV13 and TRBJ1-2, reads AAGVIQSPRHLIKEKRETATLKCYPIPRHDTVYWYQQGPGQDPQFLISFYEKMQSDKGSIPDRFSAQQFSDYHSELNMSSLELGDSALYFCASGQGNGYTFGSGTRLTVV.

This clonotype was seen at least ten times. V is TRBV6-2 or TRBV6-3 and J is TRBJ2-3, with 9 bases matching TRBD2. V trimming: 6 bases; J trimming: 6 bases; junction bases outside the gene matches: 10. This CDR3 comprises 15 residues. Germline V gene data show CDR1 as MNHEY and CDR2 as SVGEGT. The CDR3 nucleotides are TGTGCCAGCAGCCCTTTGAGCGGGGGGAGGGATACGCAGTATTTT. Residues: CASSPLSGGRDTQYF.

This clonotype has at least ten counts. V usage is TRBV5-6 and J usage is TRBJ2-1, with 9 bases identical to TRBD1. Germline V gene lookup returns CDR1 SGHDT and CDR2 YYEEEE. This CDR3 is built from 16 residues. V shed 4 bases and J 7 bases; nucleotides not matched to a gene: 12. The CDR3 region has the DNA TGTGCCAGCAGCCTTTCCCGGGACAGGGTCCCAAATGAGCAGTTCTTC. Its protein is CASSLSRDRVPNEQFF. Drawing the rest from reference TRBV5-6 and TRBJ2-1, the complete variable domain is DAGVTQSPTHLIKTRGQQVTLRCSPKSGHDTVSWYQQALGQGPQFIFQYYEEEERQRGNFPDRFSGHQFPNYSSELNVNALLLGDSALYLCASSLSRDRVPNEQFFGPGTRLTVL.

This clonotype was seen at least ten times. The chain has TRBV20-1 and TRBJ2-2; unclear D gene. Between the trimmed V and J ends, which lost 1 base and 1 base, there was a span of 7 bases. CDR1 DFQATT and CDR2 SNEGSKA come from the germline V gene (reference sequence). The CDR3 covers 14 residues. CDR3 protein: CSARVNQNTGELFF. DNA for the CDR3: TGCAGTGCTAGAGTAAATCAGAACACCGGGGAGCTGTTTTTT.

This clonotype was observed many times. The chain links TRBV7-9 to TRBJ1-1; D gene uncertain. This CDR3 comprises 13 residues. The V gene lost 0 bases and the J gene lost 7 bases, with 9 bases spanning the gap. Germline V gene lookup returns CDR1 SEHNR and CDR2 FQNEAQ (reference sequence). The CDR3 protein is CASSLAKAGEAFF. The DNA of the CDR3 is TGTGCCAGCAGCTTAGCAAAGGCGGGTGAAGCTTTCTTT. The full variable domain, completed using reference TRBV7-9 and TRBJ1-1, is DTGVSQNPRHKITKRGQNVTFRCDPISEHNRLYWYRQTLGQGPEFLTYFQNEAQLEKSRLLSDRFSAERPKGSFSTLEIQRTEQGDSAMYLCASSLAKAGEAFFGQGTRLTVV.

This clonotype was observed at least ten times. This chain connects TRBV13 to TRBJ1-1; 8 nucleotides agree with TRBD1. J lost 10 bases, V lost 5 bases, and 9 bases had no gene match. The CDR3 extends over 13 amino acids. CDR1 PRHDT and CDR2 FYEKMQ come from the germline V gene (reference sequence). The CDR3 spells CASSGNRGGVAFF. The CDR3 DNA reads TGTGCCAGCAGCGGCAACAGGGGGGGGGTAGCTTTCTTT.

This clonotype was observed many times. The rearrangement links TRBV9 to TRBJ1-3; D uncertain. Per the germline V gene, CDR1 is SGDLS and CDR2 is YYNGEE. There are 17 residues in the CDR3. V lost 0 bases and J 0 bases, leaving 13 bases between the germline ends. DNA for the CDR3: TGTGCCAGCAGCGTAGGGTCCCTTCGAAGCTCTGGAAACACCATATATTTT. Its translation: CASSVGSLRSSGNTIYF.

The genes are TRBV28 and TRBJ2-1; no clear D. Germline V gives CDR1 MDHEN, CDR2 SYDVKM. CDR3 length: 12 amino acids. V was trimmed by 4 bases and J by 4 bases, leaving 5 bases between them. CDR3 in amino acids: CASSWVYNEQFF. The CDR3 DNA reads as TGTGCCAGCAGTTGGGTATACAATGAGCAGTTCTTC. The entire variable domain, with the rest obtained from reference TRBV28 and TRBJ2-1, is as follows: DVKVTQSSRYLVKRTGEKVFLECVQDMDHENMFWYRQDPGLGLRLIYFSYDVKMKEKGDIPEGYSVSREKKERFSLILESASTNQTSMYLCASSWVYNEQFFGPGTRLTVL.

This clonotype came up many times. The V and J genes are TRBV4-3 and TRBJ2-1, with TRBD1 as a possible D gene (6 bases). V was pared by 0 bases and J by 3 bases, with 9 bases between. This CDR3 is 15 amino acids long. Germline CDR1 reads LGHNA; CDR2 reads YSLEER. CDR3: CASSQDRQVYNEQFF. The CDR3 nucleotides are TGCGCCAGCAGCCAAGATCGACAGGTCTACAATGAGCAGTTCTTC.

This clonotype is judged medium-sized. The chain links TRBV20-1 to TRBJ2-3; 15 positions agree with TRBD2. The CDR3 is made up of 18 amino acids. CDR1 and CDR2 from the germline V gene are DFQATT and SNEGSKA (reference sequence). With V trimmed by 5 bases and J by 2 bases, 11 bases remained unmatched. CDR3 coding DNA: TGCAGTGCTTCCCAATTTGGACTAGCGGGAGGGTTCACAGATACGCAGTATTTT. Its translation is CSASQFGLAGGFTDTQYF.

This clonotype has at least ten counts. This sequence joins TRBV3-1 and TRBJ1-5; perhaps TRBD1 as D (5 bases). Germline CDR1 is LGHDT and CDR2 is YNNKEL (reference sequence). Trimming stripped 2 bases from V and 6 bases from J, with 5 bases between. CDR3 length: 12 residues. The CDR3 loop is CASSQQGQPQHF. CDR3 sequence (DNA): TGTGCCAGCAGCCAACAGGGTCAGCCCCAGCATTTT.

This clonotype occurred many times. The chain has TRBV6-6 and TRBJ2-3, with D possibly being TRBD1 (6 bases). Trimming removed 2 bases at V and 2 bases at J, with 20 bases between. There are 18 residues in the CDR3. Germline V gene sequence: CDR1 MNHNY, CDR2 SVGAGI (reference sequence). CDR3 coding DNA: TGTGCCAGCAGTTACACATACAGGGAAATTGAGGACACAGATACGCAGTATTTT. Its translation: CASSYTYREIEDTDTQYF.

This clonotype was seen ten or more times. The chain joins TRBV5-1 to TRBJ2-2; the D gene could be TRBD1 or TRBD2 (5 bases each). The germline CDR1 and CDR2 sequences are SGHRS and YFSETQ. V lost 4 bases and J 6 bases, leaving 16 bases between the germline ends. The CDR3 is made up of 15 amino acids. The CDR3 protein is CASSMDTLGAGELFF. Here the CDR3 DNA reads TGCGCCAGCAGCATGGACACCTTGGGGGCCGGGGAGCTGTTTTTT.

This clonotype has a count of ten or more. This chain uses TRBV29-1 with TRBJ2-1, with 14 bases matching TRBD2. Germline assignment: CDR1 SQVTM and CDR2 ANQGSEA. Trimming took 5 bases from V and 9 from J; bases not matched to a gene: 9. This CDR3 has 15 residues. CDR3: CSVPTTSGGAIEQFF. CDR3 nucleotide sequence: TGCAGCGTTCCTACGACTAGCGGGGGGGCCATTGAGCAGTTCTTC.

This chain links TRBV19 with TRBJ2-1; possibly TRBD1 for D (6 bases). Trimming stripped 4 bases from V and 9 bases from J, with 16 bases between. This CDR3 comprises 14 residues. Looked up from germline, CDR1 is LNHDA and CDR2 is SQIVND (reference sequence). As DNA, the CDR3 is TGTGCCAGTAGTACAGGGGCTGGAGACACTGAGCAGTTCTTC. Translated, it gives CASSTGAGDTEQFF.

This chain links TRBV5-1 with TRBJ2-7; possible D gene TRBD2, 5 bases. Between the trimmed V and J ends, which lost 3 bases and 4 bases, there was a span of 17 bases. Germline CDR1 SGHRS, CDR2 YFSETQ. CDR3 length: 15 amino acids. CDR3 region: CASSSEFLAGYEQYF. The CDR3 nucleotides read TGCGCCAGCAGCTCAGAGTTTCTAGCCGGATACGAGCAGTACTTC.

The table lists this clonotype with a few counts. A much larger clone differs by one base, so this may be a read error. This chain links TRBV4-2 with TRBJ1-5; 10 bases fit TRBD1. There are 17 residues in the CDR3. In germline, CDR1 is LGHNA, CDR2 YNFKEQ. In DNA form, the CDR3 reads TGTGCCATCAGCCCCGGGACAGGGGTTTTAAGCAATCAGCCCCAGCATTTT. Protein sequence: CAISPGTGVLSNQPQHF.

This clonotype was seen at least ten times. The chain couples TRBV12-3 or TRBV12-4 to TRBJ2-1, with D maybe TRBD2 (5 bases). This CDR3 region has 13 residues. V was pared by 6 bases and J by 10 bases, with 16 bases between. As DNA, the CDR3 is TGTGCCAGCAGCCTCTCCGGGATGAACGAGCAGTTCTTC. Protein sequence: CASSLSGMNEQFF.